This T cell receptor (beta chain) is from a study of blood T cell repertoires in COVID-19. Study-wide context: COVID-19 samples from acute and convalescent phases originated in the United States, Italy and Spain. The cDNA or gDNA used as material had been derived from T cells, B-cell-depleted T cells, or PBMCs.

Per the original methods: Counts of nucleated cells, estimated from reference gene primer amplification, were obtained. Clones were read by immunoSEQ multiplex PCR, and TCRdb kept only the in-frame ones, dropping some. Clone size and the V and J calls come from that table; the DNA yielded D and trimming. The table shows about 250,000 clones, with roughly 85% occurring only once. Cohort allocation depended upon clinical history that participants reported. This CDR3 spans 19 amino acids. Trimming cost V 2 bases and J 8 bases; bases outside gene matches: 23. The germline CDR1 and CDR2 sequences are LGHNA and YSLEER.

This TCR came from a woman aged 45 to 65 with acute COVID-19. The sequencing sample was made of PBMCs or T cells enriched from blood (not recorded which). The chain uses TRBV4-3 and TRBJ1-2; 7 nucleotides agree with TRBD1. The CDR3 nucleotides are TGCGCCAGCAGCCAATCGTTTTCGGCAGGGGGAATCTTATTTTCGGGCTACACCTTC. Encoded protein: CASSQSFSAGGILFSGYTF.